The rows below give T cell receptor beta chains drawn from one sample of a study of blood T cell repertoires in COVID-19. Repertoires were generated with immunoSEQ multiplex PCR, while TCRdb's copy carries only in-frame clones and drops some. This repertoire shows 150,000 or so clones, 85% to 90% found once; its top ten account for around 4.2%. Sequenced input: peripheral blood. The source is a man in his 60s with COVID-19, enrolled during active disease. CDR3s include the opening cysteine and the closing phenylalanine or tryptophan. The D gene is left open where the match is weak. Clone size is given for some rows only: seen once, a few or many times, or a class if the clone is expanded.

v_call	j_call	clone_size	d_call	cdr3_aa	cdr3_nt
TRBV30	TRBJ1-3	few	TRBD1	CAWSLWTGSGNTIYF	TGTGCCTGGAGTCTCTGGACAGGGAGCGGAAACACCATATATTTT
TRBV7-6	TRBJ2-5	.	TRBD1	CASSLGAGQGAWQETQYF	TGTGCCAGCAGCTTAGGGGCGGGACAGGGGGCGTGGCAAGAGACCCAGTACTTC
TRBV5-1	TRBJ2-6	.	TRBD1	CATRQGASGGANVLTF	TGCGCCACCCGACAGGGGGCGTCGGGTGGGGCCAACGTCCTGACTTTC
TRBV7-3	TRBJ1-4	.	TRBD1	CASSLDRVDEKLFF	TGTGCCAGCAGCTTAGACAGGGTGGATGAAAAACTGTTTTTT
TRBV6-5	TRBJ1-2	.	TRBD1	CASSYSGQVGYTF	TGTGCCAGCAGTTACTCTGGACAGGTTGGCTACACCTTC
TRBV5-1	TRBJ1-6	.	TRBD1	CASSGGQTGSPLHF	TGCGCCAGCAGCGGAGGACAGACAGGGTCACCCCTCCACTTT
TRBV28	TRBJ2-5	.	.	CASSWSPELGETQYF	TGTGCCAGCAGTTGGAGTCCGGAACTTGGGGAGACCCAGTACTTC
TRBV7-3	TRBJ2-3	.	.	CASSLGGAQTDTQYF	TGTGCCAGCAGCTTAGGGGGGGCGCAAACAGATACGCAGTATTTT
TRBV4-1	TRBJ1-1	.	.	CAIRAEGQNTEAFF	TGCGCCATCCGTGCCGAGGGACAGAACACTGAAGCTTTCTTT
TRBV29-1	TRBJ1-2	once	TRBD1	CSVTVQGNYGYTF	TGCAGCGTTACCGTACAGGGGAACTATGGCTACACCTTC
TRBV10-3	TRBJ1-3	.	.	CATSPTATPSGNTIYF	TGTGCCACCTCCCCGACAGCGACGCCCTCTGGAAACACCATATATTTT
TRBV6-5	TRBJ2-7	.	TRBD1	CASSRTGYEQYF	TGTGCCAGCAGTAGGACAGGCTACGAGCAGTACTTC
TRBV6-1	TRBJ2-1	.	TRBD1	CASSERGPGTASYNEQFF	TGTGCCAGCAGTGAAAGAGGCCCCGGGACAGCTTCCTACAATGAGCAGTTCTTC
TRBV27	TRBJ1-2	.	TRBD1	CASSRADRNYGYTF	TGTGCCAGCAGTAGAGCGGACAGGAACTATGGCTACACCTTC
TRBV5-5	TRBJ1-5	once	.	CASSSTGPGSNQPQHF	TGTGCCAGCAGCTCCACAGGACCGGGTAGCAATCAGCCCCAGCATTTT
TRBV5-1	TRBJ1-1	.	TRBD1	CASSLQGTGTEAFF	TGCGCCAGCAGCTTACAGGGGACGGGCACTGAAGCTTTCTTT
TRBV19	TRBJ2-1	.	.	CASSSGLYNEQFF	TGTGCCAGTAGTAGCGGGCTCTACAATGAGCAGTTCTTC
TRBV6-6	TRBJ1-1	.	TRBD1	CASSYYRQGLVEAFF	TGTGCCAGCAGTTACTACCGACAGGGGCTGGTAGAAGCTTTCTTT
TRBV19	TRBJ1-4	.	.	CASSTSPGEKLFF	TGTGCCAGTAGTACCAGTCCTGGCGAAAAACTGTTTTTT
TRBV9	TRBJ1-5	.	.	CASSVTQDQPQHF	TGTGCCAGCAGCGTAACTCAAGATCAGCCCCAGCATTTT
TRBV18	TRBJ2-7	.	.	CASSPLGSEQYF	TGTGCCAGCTCACCCCTTGGGAGCGAGCAGTACTTC
TRBV30	TRBJ1-3	.	.	CAWSFSSGNTIYF	TGTGCCTGGAGTTTCAGCTCTGGAAACACCATATATTTT
TRBV28	TRBJ1-2	.	.	CASRPAGLFGYGYTF	TGTGCCAGCCGCCCGGCAGGGCTTTTTGGCTATGGCTACACCTTC
TRBV12-3/TRBV12-4	TRBJ1-2	.	.	CASSFNREYTF	TGTGCCAGCAGTTTTAATCGGGAGTACACCTTC
TRBV5-6	TRBJ1-5	.	TRBD1	CASSLGGQHNQPQHF	TGTGCCAGCAGCTTGGGGGGACAGCACAATCAGCCCCAGCATTTT
TRBV18	TRBJ2-1	.	.	CASSPLQYNEQFF	TGTGCCAGCTCACCCTTACAGTACAATGAGCAGTTCTTC
TRBV14	TRBJ2-3	once	TRBD2	CASSQNSLGGSRSTDTQYF	TGTGCCAGCAGCCAAAACTCTCTCGGGGGGTCGAGGAGCACAGATACGCAGTATTTT
TRBV15	TRBJ1-5	.	.	CATSRRGDKNQPQHF	TGTGCCACCAGCAGAAGAGGGGACAAAAATCAGCCCCAGCATTTT
TRBV5-4	TRBJ2-7	.	.	CASSPGLGEQYF	TGTGCCAGCAGCCCCGGACTTGGGGAGCAGTACTTC
TRBV6-1	TRBJ2-1	.	TRBD2	CASSENYGRGGYNEQFF	TGTGCCAGCAGTGAAAATTATGGGCGGGGGGGCTACAATGAGCAGTTCTTC
TRBV30	TRBJ1-2	.	.	CAWSPSPAGGYTF	TGTGCCTGGAGTCCCTCCCCCGCCGGGGGCTACACCTTC